This T cell receptor (beta chain) was identified in a study of T cells in Graves' hyperthyroidism and ophthalmopathy. Across the study: Peripheral blood was drawn at first diagnosis, prior to all treatment. Study results and limitations: Among clonotypes expanded in thyroid above 0.001, most were also found in blood.

The source material, RNA transcripts, was used to amplify TCR beta CDR3 regions. HTBI primers were employed in a first-round RT-PCR of the TCR CDR3. TCRdb ran MiXCR on the multiplex PCR reads and lists one entry per CDR3 protein. Here the sample spans approximately 520,000 distinct CDR3 sequences, around a quarter being singletons. Germline CDR1 SGHRS, CDR2 YFSETQ. With 8 bases removed from V and 4 bases from J, the gap between germline ends came to 3 bases. The CDR3 runs 9 residues. This clonotype was picked up a small number of times. Its antigen is unidentified. The TCR originated in a woman aged 25 to 39 with Graves' ophthalmopathy. The sequencing sample was made of blood. The chain carries TRBV5-1 and TRBJ2-5; D ambiguous. In nucleotides, the CDR3 is TGCGCCAGACGAGAGACCCAGTACTTC. Translation: CARRETQYF.